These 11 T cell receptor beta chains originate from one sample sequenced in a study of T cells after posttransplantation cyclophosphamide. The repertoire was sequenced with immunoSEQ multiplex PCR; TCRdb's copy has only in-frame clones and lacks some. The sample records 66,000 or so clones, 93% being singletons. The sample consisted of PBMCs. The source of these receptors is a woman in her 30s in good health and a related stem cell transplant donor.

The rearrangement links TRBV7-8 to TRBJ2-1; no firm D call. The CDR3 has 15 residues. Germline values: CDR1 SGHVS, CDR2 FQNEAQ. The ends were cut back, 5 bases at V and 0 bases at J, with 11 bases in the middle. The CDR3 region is CASSLGKVSYNEQFF. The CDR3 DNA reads TGTGCCAGCAGCCTTGGGAAGGTCTCCTACAATGAGCAGTTCTTC.

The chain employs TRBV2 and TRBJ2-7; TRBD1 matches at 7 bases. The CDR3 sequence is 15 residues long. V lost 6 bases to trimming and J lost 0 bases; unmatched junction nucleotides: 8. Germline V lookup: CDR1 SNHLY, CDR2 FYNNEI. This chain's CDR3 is CASRAGTAISYEQYF. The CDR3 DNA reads TGTGCCAGCAGAGCCGGGACAGCCATCTCCTACGAGCAGTACTTC.

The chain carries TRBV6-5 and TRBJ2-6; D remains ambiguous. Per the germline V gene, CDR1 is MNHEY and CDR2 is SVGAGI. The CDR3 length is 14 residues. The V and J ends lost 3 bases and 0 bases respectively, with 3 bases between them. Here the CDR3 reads CASSYTSGANVLTF. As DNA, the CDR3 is TGTGCCAGCAGTTATACCTCTGGGGCCAACGTCCTGACTTTC.

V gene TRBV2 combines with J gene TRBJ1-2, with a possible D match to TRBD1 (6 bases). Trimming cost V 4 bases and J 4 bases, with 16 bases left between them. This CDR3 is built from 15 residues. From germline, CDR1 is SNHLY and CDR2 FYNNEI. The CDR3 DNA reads TGTGCCAGCAGTGGGGGGGCGGGCAGGGGCTATGGCTACACCTTC. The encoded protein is CASSGGAGRGYGYTF. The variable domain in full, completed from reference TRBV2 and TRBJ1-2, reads EPEVTQTPSHQVTQMGQEVILRCVPISNHLYFYWYRQILGQKVEFLVSFYNNEISEKSEIFDDQFSVERPDGSNFTLKIRSTKLEDSAMYFCASSGGAGRGYGYTFGSGTRLTVV.

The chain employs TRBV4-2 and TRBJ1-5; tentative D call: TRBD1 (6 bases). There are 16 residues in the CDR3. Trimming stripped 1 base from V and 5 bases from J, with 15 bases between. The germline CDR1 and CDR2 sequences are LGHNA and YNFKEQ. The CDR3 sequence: CASSQVRGGDHQPQHF. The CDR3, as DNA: TGTGCCAGCAGCCAAGTGAGGGGGGGGGATCATCAGCCCCAGCATTTT.

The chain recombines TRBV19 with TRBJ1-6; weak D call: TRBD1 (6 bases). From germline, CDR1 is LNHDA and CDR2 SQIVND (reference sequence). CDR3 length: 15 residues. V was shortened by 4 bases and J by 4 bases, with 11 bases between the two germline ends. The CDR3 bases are TGTGCCAGTAGTACACAGGGTTTGTATAATTCACCCCTCCACTTT. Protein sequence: CASSTQGLYNSPLHF. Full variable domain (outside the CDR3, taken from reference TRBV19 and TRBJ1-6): DGGITQSPKYLFRKEGQNVTLSCEQNLNHDAMYWYRQDPGQGLRLIYYSQIVNDFQKGDIAEGYSVSREKKESFPLTVTSAQKNPTAFYLCASSTQGLYNSPLHFGNGTRLTVT.

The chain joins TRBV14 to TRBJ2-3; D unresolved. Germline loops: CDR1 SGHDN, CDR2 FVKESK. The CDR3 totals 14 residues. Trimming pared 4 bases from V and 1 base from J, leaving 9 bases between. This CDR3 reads CASSPLLRTDTQYF. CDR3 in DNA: TGTGCCAGCAGCCCACTACTCCGCACAGATACGCAGTATTTT.

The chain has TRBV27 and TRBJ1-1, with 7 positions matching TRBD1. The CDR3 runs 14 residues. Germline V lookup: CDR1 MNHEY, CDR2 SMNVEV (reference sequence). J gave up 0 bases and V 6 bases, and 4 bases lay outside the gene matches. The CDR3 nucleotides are TGTGCCAGCAGCCGAACAGGGGTGAACACTGAAGCTTTCTTT. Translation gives CASSRTGVNTEAFF.

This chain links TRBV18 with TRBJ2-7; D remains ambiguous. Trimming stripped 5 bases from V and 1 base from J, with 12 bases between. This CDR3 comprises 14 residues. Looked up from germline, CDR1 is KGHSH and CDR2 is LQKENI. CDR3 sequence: CASSSLAGSYEQYF. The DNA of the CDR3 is TGTGCCAGCTCATCCCTGGCAGGTTCCTACGAGCAGTACTTC. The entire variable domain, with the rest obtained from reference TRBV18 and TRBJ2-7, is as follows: NAGVMQNPRHLVRRRGQEARLRCSPMKGHSHVYWYRQLPEEGLKFMVYLQKENIIDESGMPKERFSAEFPKEGPSILRIQQVVRGDSAAYFCASSSLAGSYEQYFGPGTRLTVT.

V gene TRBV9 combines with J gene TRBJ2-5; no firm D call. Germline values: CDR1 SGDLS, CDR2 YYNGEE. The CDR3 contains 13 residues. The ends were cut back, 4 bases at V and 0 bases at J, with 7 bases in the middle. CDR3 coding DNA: TGTGCCAGCAGCTCCCGGTACCAAGAGACCCAGTACTTC. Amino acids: CASSSRYQETQYF.

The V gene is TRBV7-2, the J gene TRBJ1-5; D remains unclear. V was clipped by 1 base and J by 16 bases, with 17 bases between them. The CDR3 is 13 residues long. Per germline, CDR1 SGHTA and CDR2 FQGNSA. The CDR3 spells CASSLGAYGSVHF. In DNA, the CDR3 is TGTGCCAGCAGCTTAGGGGCCTACGGATCCGTTCATTTT.